The sample holds a few counts of the clone carrying this T cell receptor beta chain. TCRdb used MiXCR to reprocess the 5' RACE reads, holding one entry per CDR3 protein. The sample records tens of thousands of distinct CDR3 sequences, around 17% being singletons. These data are taken from a study of HIV-infected patients and healthy controls. The germline V gene has CDR1 SGHTA and CDR2 FQGNSA. V was clipped by 4 bases and J by 8 bases; unmatched bases: 5. The CDR3 covers 15 residues. What was sequenced was CD4+ T cells from blood. The rearrangement links TRBV7-2 to TRBJ1-4; 12 nucleotides agree with TRBD1. This TCR derives from a human donor in good health. DNA of the CDR3: TGTGCCAGCAGCTCAGCCGGGACAGGGGGCGAAAAACTGTTTTTT. It codes for CASSSAGTGGEKLFF.